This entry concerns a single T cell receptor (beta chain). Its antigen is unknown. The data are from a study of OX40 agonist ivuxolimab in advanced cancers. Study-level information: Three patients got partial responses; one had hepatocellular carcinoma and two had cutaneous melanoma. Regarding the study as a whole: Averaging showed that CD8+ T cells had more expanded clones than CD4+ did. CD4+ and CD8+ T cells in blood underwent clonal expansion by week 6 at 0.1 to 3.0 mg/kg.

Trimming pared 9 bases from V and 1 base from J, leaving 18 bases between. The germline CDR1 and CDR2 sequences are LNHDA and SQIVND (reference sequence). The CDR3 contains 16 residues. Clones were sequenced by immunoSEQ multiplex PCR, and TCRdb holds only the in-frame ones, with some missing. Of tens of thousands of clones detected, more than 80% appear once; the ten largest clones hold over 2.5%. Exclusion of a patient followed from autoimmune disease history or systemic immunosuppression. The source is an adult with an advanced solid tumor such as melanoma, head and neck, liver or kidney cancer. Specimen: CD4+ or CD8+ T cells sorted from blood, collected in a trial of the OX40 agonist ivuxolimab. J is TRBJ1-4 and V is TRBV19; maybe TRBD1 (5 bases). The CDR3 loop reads CASQDGGAGTNEKLFF. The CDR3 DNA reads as TGTGCCAGCCAGGACGGCGGGGCCGGAACTAATGAAAAACTGTTTTTT.